This T cell receptor beta chain was sequenced for a study of molecular identifiers for immune sequencing clone quantification. This clonotype showed up many times. Its antigen is unknown. Trimming at V came to 5 bases and at J to 0 bases, leaving 5 bases not matched to a gene. Germline V gene lookup returns CDR1 SEHNR and CDR2 FQNEAQ (reference sequence). This CDR3 contains 16 residues. A CD8+CD4-CCR7+CD45RA+ phenotype served as the sorting definition for naive CD8 T cells. The study, taken as a whole, reports: Spiked Jurkat TCR RNA equivalent to one cell was reportedly detectable in around 980,000 naive cells.

TCRdb reanalysed the PCR reads using MiXCR and keeps one entry per CDR3 protein. The data hold about 640,000 distinct CDR3 sequences, with 20% observed a single time. This receptor was taken from a human donor in good health. Some libraries in this study had Jurkat cell RNA spiked in. Material for sequencing was naive CD8+ T cells from blood, with Jurkat cell RNA spiked in. The subset: FACS-sorted CD8+CD4-CCR7+CD45RA+ naive T cells. V and J are TRBV7-9 and TRBJ2-3; TRBD2 agrees at 10 bases. In DNA form, the CDR3 reads TGTGCCAGCAGCCCGGGACTAGCGATTAGCACAGATACGCAGTATTTT. It yields the protein CASSPGLAISTDTQYF.